The 18 T cell receptor beta chains below were found in one sample sequenced in a study of Ad26.COV2.S vaccination and SARS-CoV-2 variants (TCRdb year 2021). The library relied on the immunoSEQ multiplex PCR assay. TCRdb re-hosts the immuneACCESS table, in-frame sequences only. Its copies lack some clones; in the studies checked, an unresolved V gene accounts for under half of them, and the cause for the rest is not known. The sample includes 450,000 to 550,000 clones, with around 89% observed a single time. Over 1.5% of the sample lies in the top ten. Per the publication, the treatment or condition label means: roughly 20 received Ad26.COV2.S at low or high dose, single or two shots; 5 received placebo; per-sample allocation not given. For vaccine and placebo recipients, the sequenced repertoires came from samples collected on day 63 after the first injection. The sequences come from peripheral blood, collected in a trial of Ad26.COV2.S vaccine versus placebo. These receptor sequences come from a person between 18 and 65 years old who received the Ad26.COV2.S COVID-19 vaccine or a placebo.

V gene TRBV5-1 combines with J gene TRBJ2-7, with D unresolved. Trimming shortened V by 5 bases and J by 5 bases, and 14 bases separated the two germline ends. CDR3 length: 13 residues. Germline V lookup: CDR1 SGHRS, CDR2 YFSETQ. The CDR3 bases are TGCGCCAGCAGTTACCGGGTTTCCAACGAGCAGTACTTC. Translation gives CASSYRVSNEQYF.

This chain uses TRBV7-2 with TRBJ1-2; no clear D. CDR1 and CDR2 from the germline V gene are SGHTA and FQGNSA. V lost 5 bases and J 6 bases, leaving 16 bases between the germline ends. The CDR3 is 14 residues long. DNA for the CDR3: TGTGCCAGCAGCAACCAGCCTATCTGGGATGGCTACACCTTC. As protein: CASSNQPIWDGYTF.

The table lists this clone with a count of one. The chain carries TRBV6-5 and TRBJ2-1; D is undetermined. V was trimmed by 6 bases and J by 10 bases, leaving 16 bases between them. The CDR3 extends over 13 amino acids. CDR1 is MNHEY and CDR2 is SVGAGI in the germline V gene. CDR3 sequence: CASSPDESREQFF. The CDR3 DNA reads as TGTGCCAGCAGCCCCGACGAGAGCCGAGAGCAGTTCTTC.

V and J are TRBV9 and TRBJ1-3; the D is unclear. The V and J ends lost 3 bases and 0 bases respectively, with 10 bases between them. The CDR3 loop spans 15 amino acids. Germline assignment: CDR1 SGDLS and CDR2 YYNGEE. The CDR3 loop reads CASSERPISGNTIYF. CDR3 coding DNA: TGTGCCAGCAGCGAGAGACCTATCTCTGGAAACACCATATATTTT.

The chain has TRBV5-4 and TRBJ2-7; TRBD2 might be the D (6 bases). Germline values: CDR1 SGHNT, CDR2 YYREEE (reference sequence). This CDR3 region has 13 residues. The V end was cut by 4 bases, the J end by 7 bases, with 15 bases between. The CDR3 is CASSTPGEREQYF. The DNA for the CDR3 is TGTGCCAGCAGCACGCCGGGGGAACGGGAGCAGTACTTC. The full variable domain, with the rest looked up from reference TRBV5-4 and TRBJ2-7, is ETGVTQSPTHLIKTRGQQVTLRCSSQSGHNTVSWYQQALGQGPQFIFQYYREEENGRGNFPPRFSGLQFPNYSSELNVNALELDDSALYLCASSTPGEREQYFGPGTRLTVT.

This clone came up once. The CDR3: CASSLGWVGSGKEQYF. The CDR3, as DNA: TGTGCCAGCAGCCTCGGCTGGGTCGGGTCCGGAAAAGAGCAGTACTTC. The chain uses TRBV7-8 and TRBJ2-7, with D hard to call. The V end was cut by 5 bases, the J end by 7 bases, with 24 bases between. The CDR3 totals 16 residues. Germline CDR1 reads SGHVS; CDR2 reads FQNEAQ.

In this sample, this clone turned up a few times. The CDR3 spells CACRQTNYGYTF. CDR3 bases: TGTGCCTGTCGACAGACTAACTATGGCTACACCTTC. The chain links TRBV6-5 to TRBJ1-2, with D perhaps TRBD1 (5 bases). Germline V CDR1 and CDR2: MNHEY, SVGAGI. The CDR3 is 12 residues long. V was trimmed by 11 bases and J by 0 bases, leaving 10 bases between them.

The chain joins TRBV28 to TRBJ1-2; D uncertain. The CDR3 runs to 13 residues. CDR1 and CDR2 (germline): MDHEN, SYDVKM. Trimming took 1 base from V and 6 from J, leaving 9 bases between them. CDR3 region: CASSLFNKNGYTF. As DNA, the CDR3 is TGTGCCAGCAGTTTATTCAACAAAAATGGCTACACCTTC.

The V call is TRBV27, the J call TRBJ2-1, with D possibly being TRBD1 (7 bases). Trimming took 4 bases from V and 9 from J, leaving 28 bases between them. CDR3 size: 18 residues. Germline CDR1 and CDR2: MNHEY and SMNVEV (reference sequence). The DNA for the CDR3 is TGTGCCAGCAGTTCGATCACAGGGGTGACTAGTCCCGTGAGTGAGCAGTTCTTC. It codes for CASSSITGVTSPVSEQFF.

In this sample, this clone turned up once. This chain links TRBV10-1 with TRBJ2-7; no clear D. Germline assignment: CDR1 WNHNN and CDR2 SYGVQD (reference sequence). This CDR3 is built from 15 residues. Trimming removed 0 bases at V and 2 bases at J, with 11 bases between. The CDR3 here is CASSESGNLPYEQYF. For the CDR3, the DNA is TGCGCCAGCAGTGAGTCAGGAAACCTGCCCTACGAGCAGTACTTC.

This chain links TRBV3-1 (or the pseudogene TRBV3-2) with TRBJ2-5, with D unresolved. The germline V gene has CDR1 LGHDT and CDR2 YNNKEL (reference sequence). The V end was cut by 9 bases, the J end by 5 bases, with 13 bases between. The CDR3 spans 12 residues. The CDR3 is CASGRLGETQYF. The CDR3 nucleotides read TGTGCCAGTGGGCGCCTGGGGGAGACCCAGTACTTC.

The J gene is TRBJ2-1, the V gene TRBV18; D may be TRBD1 (5 bases). V was shortened by 2 bases and J by 9 bases, with 17 bases between the two germline ends. The CDR3 has 15 residues. Germline CDR1 and CDR2: KGHSH and LQKENI. Written as DNA, the CDR3 is TGTGCCAGCTCACCAAGGCAGGGCGAGGTGGCTGAGCAGTTCTTC. It specifies CASSPRQGEVAEQFF.

The rearrangement uses TRBV19 and TRBJ1-3; D call uncertain. CDR3 size: 13 residues. V lost 3 bases to trimming and J lost 8 bases, with 11 bases between them. CDR1 is LNHDA, CDR2 SQIVND, per germline (reference sequence). The CDR3 DNA reads TGTGCCAGTAGTATCCCCGACTGGGACACCATATATTTT. Residues: CASSIPDWDTIYF.

The chain is built from TRBV11-2 and TRBJ2-7; 8 bases fit TRBD1. The germline gives CDR1 SGHAT, CDR2 FQNNGV. CDR3 length equals 14 residues. With V trimmed by 6 bases and J by 1 base, 5 bases remained unmatched. CDR3 bases: TGTGCCAGCAGGGAGAGACAGGGGTCCTACGAGCAGTACTTC. The encoded protein is CASRERQGSYEQYF.

The table lists this clone with a few counts. The chain employs TRBV19 and TRBJ1-2, with TRBD1 identical over 9 bases. This CDR3 is 16 amino acids long. V trimming: 5 bases; J trimming: 3 bases; junction bases outside the gene matches: 10. CDR1 is LNHDA and CDR2 is SQIVND in the germline V gene (reference sequence). CDR3: CASSPRSTGGDYGYTF. CDR3 nucleotides: TGTGCCAGTAGTCCCCGATCAACAGGGGGCGACTATGGCTACACCTTC. The full variable domain, its missing parts supplied by reference TRBV19 and TRBJ1-2, is DGGITQSPKYLFRKEGQNVTLSCEQNLNHDAMYWYRQDPGQGLRLIYYSQIVNDFQKGDIAEGYSVSREKKESFPLTVTSAQKNPTAFYLCASSPRSTGGDYGYTFGSGTRLTVV.

The chain couples TRBV5-1 to TRBJ1-1; no firm D call. Germline CDR1 reads SGHRS; CDR2 reads YFSETQ. V lost 2 bases to trimming and J lost 0 bases, with 11 bases between them. The CDR3 runs 15 residues. CDR3 region: CASSFGNNMNTEAFF. CDR3 bases: TGCGCCAGCAGCTTTGGGAATAACATGAACACTGAAGCTTTCTTT.

The V call is TRBV5-1, the J call TRBJ1-1; the match to TRBD1 covers 8 bases. V was clipped by 4 bases and J by 5 bases; unmatched bases: 10. This CDR3 contains 15 residues. From germline, CDR1 is SGHRS and CDR2 YFSETQ. CDR3 region: CASSLRTGSATEAFF. The CDR3 DNA is TGCGCCAGCAGCCTCCGGACAGGGTCGGCTACTGAAGCTTTCTTT. Full variable domain (outside the CDR3, taken from reference TRBV5-1 and TRBJ1-1): KAGVTQTPRYLIKTRGQQVTLSCSPISGHRSVSWYQQTPGQGLQFLFEYFSETQRNKGNFPGRFSGRQFSNSRSEMNVSTLELGDSALYLCASSLRTGSATEAFFGQGTRLTVV.

The rearrangement joins TRBV18 to TRBJ2-3; D uncertain. The CDR3 is 15 amino acids. V gave up 5 bases and J gave up 0 bases, with 12 bases separating them. Germline V gene sequence: CDR1 KGHSH, CDR2 LQKENI. The CDR3 spells CASSAASLSTDTQYF. CDR3 sequence (DNA): TGTGCCAGCTCAGCGGCGTCTCTAAGCACAGATACGCAGTATTTT.